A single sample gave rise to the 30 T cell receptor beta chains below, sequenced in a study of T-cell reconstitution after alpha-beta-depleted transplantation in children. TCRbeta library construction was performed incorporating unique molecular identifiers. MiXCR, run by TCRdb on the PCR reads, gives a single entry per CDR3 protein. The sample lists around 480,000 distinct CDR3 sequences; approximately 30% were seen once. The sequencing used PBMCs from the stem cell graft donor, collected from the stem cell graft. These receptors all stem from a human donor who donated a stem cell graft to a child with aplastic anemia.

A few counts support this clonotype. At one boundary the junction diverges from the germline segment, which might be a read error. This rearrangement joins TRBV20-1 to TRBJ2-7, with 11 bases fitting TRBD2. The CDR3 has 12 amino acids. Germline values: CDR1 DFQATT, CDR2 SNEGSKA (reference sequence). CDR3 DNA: TGCAGTGCTACCGCCGGGACTAGCGGATATAGCTTC. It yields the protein CSATAGTSGYSF.

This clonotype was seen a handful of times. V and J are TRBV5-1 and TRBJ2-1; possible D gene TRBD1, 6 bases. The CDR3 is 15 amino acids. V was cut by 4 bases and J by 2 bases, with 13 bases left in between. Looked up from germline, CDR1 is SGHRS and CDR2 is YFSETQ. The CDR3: CASSPQGITYNEQFF. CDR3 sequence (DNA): TGCGCCAGCAGCCCCCAGGGGATCACCTACAATGAGCAGTTCTTC.

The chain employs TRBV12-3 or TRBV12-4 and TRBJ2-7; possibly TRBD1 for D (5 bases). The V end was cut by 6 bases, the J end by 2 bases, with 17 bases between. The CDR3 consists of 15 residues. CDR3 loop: CASSAVGAGTYEQYF. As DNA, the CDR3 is TGTGCCAGCAGCGCCGTTGGGGCAGGTACCTACGAGCAGTACTTC.

CDR3 amino acids: CASSLLHLDSSTQGRNQPQHF. In DNA form, the CDR3 reads TGTGCCAGCAGCTTACTGCACCTGGACAGTTCGACTCAGGGGCGAAATCAGCCCCAGCATTTT. This chain connects TRBV11-2 to TRBJ1-5; a possible D gene is TRBD1 (6 bases). The V end was cut by 2 bases, the J end by 4 bases, with 30 bases between. The CDR3 is made up of 21 amino acids. Germline values: CDR1 SGHAT, CDR2 FQNNGV.

Written as DNA, the CDR3 is TGCAGCGCTGGAGAGATGAACACTGAAGCTTTCTTT. Translation gives CSAGEMNTEAFF. The chain carries TRBV29-1 and TRBJ1-1, with D unresolved. The CDR3 contains 12 residues. Trimming took off 7 bases at V and 0 bases at J, with 9 bases between the two ends. Per the germline V gene, CDR1 is SQVTM and CDR2 is ANQGSEA. The full variable domain, rest sourced from reference TRBV29-1 and TRBJ1-1, is SAVISQKPSRDICQRGTSLTIQCQVDSQVTMMFWYRQQPGQSLTLIATANQGSEATYESGFVIDKFPISRPNLTFSTLTVSNMSPEDSSIYLCSAGEMNTEAFFGQGTRLTVV.

The CDR3: CASSLSGDRGSPLHF. DNA for the CDR3: TGTGCCAGCAGCCTATCTGGTGATAGAGGTTCACCCCTCCACTTT. The gene calls are TRBV12-3 or TRBV12-4 and TRBJ1-6; D ambiguous. This CDR3 region has 15 residues. V lost 6 bases and J lost 9, with 18 bases in between.

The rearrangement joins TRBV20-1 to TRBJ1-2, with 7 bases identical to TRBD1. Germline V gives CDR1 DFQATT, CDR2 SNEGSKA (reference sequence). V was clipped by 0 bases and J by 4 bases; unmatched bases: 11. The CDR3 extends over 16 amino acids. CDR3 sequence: CSARDPIDRASYGYTF. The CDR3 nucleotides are TGCAGTGCTAGAGATCCCATTGACAGGGCGTCCTATGGCTACACCTTC.

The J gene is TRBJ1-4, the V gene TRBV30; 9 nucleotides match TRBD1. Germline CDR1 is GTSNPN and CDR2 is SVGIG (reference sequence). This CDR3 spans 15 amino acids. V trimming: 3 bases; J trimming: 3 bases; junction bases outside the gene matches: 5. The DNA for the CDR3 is TGTGCCTGGAGCGCCGGACAGGGGTCTAATGAAAAACTGTTTTTT. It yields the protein CAWSAGQGSNEKLFF.

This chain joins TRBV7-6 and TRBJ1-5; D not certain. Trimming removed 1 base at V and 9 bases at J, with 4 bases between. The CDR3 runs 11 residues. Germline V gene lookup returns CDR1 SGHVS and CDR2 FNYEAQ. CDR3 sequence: CASSLGMPQHF. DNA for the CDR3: TGTGCCAGCAGCTTAGGGATGCCCCAGCATTTT.

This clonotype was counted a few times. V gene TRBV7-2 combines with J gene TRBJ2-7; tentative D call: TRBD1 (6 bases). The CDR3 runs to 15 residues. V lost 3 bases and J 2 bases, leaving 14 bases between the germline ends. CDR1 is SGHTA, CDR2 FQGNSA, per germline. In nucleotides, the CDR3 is TGTGCCAGCAGCTTTTCGACAGGAAGGACCTACGAGCAGTACTTC. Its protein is CASSFSTGRTYEQYF.

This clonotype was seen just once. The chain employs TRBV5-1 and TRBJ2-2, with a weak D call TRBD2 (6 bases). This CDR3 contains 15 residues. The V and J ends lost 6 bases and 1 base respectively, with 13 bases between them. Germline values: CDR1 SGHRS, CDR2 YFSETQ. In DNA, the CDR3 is TGCGCCAGCACCCGCGGTAGCGGGAACACCGGGGAGCTGTTTTTT. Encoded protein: CASTRGSGNTGELFF.

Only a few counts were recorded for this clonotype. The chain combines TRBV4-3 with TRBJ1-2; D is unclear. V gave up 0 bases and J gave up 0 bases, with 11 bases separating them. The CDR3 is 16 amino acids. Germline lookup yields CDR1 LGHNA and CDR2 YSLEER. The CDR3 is CASSQDQGLSNYGYTF. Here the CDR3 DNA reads TGCGCCAGCAGCCAAGATCAAGGGTTGTCTAACTATGGCTACACCTTC.

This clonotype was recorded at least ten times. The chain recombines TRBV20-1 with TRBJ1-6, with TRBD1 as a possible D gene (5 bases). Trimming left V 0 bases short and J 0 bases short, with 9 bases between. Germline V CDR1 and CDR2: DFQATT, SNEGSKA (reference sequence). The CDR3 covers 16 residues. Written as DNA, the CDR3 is TGCAGTGCTAGAGATGCAGGGAGCTCCTATAATTCACCCCTCCACTTT. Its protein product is CSARDAGSSYNSPLHF.

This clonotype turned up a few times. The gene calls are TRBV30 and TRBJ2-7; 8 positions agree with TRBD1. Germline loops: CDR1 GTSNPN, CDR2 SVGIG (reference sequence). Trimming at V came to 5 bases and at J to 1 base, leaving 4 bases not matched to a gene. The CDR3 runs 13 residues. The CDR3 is CAWGRGLSYEQYV. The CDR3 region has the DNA TGTGCCTGGGGCAGGGGGCTGTCCTACGAGCAGTACGTC.

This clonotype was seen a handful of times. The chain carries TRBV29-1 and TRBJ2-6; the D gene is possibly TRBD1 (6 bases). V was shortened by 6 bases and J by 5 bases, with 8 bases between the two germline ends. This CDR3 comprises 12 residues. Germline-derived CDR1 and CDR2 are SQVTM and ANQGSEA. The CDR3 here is CSVWDRANVLTF. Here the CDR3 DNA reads TGCAGCGTCTGGGACAGGGCCAACGTCCTGACTTTC.

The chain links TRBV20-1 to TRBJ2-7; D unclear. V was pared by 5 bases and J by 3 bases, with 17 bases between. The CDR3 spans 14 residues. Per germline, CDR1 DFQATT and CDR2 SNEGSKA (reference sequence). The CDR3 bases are TGCAGTGCTTCATCGGGCCCAGGAGACTACGAGCAGTACTTC. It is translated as CSASSGPGDYEQYF.

This CDR3 reads CASSQVRRQETQYF. Written as DNA, the CDR3 is TGTGCCAGCAGCCAAGTGAGGCGGCAAGAGACCCAGTACTTC. The chain has TRBV14 and TRBJ2-5; D not certain. CDR3 length equals 14 residues. V gave up 1 base and J gave up 2 bases, with 8 bases separating them. Germline V gene sequence: CDR1 SGHDN, CDR2 FVKESK.

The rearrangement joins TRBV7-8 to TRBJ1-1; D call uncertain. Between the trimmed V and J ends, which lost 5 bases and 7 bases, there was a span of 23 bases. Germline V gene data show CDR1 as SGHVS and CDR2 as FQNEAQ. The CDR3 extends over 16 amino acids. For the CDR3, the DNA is TGTGCCAGCAGCCTCGATTACACCGACCACTTATTTGAAGCTTTCTTT. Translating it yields CASSLDYTDHLFEAFF.

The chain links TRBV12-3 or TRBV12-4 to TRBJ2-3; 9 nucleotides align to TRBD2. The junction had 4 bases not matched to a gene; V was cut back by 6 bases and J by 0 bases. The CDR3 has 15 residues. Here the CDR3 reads CASRRSGGSTDTQYF. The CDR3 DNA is TGTGCCAGCAGACGTAGCGGGGGAAGCACAGATACGCAGTATTTT.

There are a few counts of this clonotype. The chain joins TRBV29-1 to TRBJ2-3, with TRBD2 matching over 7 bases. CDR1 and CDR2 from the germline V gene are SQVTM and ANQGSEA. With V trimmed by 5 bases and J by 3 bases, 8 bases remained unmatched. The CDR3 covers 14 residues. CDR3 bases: TGCAGCGTTTTAGGGGAGGGTTTGACAGATACGCAGTATTTT. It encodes CSVLGEGLTDTQYF.

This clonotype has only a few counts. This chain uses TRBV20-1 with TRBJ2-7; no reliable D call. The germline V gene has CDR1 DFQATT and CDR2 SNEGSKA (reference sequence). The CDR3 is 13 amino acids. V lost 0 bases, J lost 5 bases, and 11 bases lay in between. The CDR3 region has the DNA TGCAGTGCTAGAGATCCGGGCAGCCACGAGCAGTACGTC. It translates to CSARDPGSHEQYV.

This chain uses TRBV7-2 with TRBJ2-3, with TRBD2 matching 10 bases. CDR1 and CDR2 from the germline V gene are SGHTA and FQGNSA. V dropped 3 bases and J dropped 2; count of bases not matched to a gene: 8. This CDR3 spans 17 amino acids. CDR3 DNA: TGTGCCAGCAGCTTCGGTGTTAGCGGGGGGTTCACAGATACGCAGTATTTT. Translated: CASSFGVSGGFTDTQYF.

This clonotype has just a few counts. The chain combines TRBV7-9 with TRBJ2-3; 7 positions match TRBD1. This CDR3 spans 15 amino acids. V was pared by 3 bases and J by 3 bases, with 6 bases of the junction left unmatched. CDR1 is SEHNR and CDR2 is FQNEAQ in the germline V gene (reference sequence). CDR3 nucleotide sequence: TGTGCCAGCAGCTTTTGGACAGGATGGACAGATACGCAGTATTTT. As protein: CASSFWTGWTDTQYF.

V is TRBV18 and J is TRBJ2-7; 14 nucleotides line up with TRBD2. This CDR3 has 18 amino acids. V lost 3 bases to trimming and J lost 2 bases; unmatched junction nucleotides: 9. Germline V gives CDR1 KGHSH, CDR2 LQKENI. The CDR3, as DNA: TGTGCCAGCTCACCGGGACTAGCGGGAGTAATGCTAACCTACGAGCAGTACTTC. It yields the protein CASSPGLAGVMLTYEQYF.

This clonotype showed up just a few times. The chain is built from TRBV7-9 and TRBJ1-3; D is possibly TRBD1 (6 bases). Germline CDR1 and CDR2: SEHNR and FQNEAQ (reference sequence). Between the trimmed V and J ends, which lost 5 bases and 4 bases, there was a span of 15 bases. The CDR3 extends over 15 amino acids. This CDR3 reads CASSAEQGFGNTIYF. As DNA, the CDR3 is TGTGCCAGCAGCGCAGAACAGGGATTCGGAAACACCATATATTTT.

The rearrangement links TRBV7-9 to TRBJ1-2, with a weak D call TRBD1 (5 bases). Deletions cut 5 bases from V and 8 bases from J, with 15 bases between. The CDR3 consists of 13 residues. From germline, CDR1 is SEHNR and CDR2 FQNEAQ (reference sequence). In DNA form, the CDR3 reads TGTGCCAGCAGCCACCCCGTTCCAGGGGGCTACACCTTC. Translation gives CASSHPVPGGYTF. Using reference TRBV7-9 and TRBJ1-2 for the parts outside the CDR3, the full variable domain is DTGVSQNPRHKITKRGQNVTFRCDPISEHNRLYWYRQTLGQGPEFLTYFQNEAQLEKSRLLSDRFSAERPKGSFSTLEIQRTEQGDSAMYLCASSHPVPGGYTFGSGTRLTVV.

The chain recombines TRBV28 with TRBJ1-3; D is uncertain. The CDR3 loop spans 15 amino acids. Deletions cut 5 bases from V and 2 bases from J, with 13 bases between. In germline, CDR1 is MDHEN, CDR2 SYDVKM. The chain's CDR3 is CASSLPGIAGNTIYF. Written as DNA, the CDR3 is TGTGCCAGCAGTCTCCCGGGGATCGCTGGAAACACCATATATTTT. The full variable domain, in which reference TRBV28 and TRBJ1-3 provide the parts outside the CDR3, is DVKVTQSSRYLVKRTGEKVFLECVQDMDHENMFWYRQDPGLGLRLIYFSYDVKMKEKGDIPEGYSVSREKKERFSLILESASTNQTSMYLCASSLPGIAGNTIYFGEGSWLTVV.

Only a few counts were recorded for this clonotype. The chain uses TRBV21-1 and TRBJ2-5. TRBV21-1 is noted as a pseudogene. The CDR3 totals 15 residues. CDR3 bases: TGTGCCAGCAGCAAGGCAGCCCGGTTCCAAGAGACCCAGTACTTC. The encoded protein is CASSKAARFQETQYF.

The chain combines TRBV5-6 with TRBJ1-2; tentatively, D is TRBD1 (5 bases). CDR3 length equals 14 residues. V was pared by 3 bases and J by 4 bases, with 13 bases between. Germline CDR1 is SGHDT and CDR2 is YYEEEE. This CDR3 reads CASSSGPTPYGYTF. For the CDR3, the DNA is TGTGCCAGCAGCTCAGGGCCTACCCCCTATGGCTACACCTTC.

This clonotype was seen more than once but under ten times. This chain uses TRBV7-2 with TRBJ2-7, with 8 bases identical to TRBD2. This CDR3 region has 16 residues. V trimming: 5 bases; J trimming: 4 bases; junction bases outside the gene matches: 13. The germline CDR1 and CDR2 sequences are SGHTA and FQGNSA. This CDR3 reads CASSVPVSGRPYEQYF. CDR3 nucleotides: TGTGCCAGCAGCGTCCCGGTCAGCGGGAGACCTTACGAGCAGTACTTC.